The next 10 T cell receptor beta chains were all read from a single sample in a study of T cell responses to AZD1222 COVID-19 vaccine (dated by TCRdb to about 2021). Library preparation used the immunoSEQ multiplex PCR assay. Drawn from immuneACCESS, this table holds only the in-frame rearrangements with V and J called that TCRdb kept. Clones are partly lost; checked studies trace under half to an unresolved V gene and leave the rest unexplained. The sample includes 90,000 to 120,000 clones, with 88% observed a single time. Around 9.4% of the sample goes to the ten largest clones. Reading the label with the study, this specimen's time point is: baseline before first vaccination. The sample in question was peripheral blood, obtained on day 0 of AZD1222 vaccination. The receptors come from an adult in good health.

The rearrangement links TRBV6-5 to TRBJ2-1; 8 bases map to TRBD1. The CDR3 runs 14 residues. J was trimmed by 5 bases and V by 2 bases; bases with no gene match: 2. CDR1 MNHEY and CDR2 SVGAGI come from the germline V gene. The CDR3 sequence: CASSYTDRDNEQFF. As DNA, the CDR3 is TGTGCCAGCAGTTACACGGACAGGGACAATGAGCAGTTCTTC.

V is TRBV29-1 and J is TRBJ2-1, with 8 bases matching TRBD1. Per the germline V gene, CDR1 is SQVTM and CDR2 is ANQGSEA. The ends lost 4 bases at V and 9 bases at J; junction bases unmatched: 11. The CDR3 consists of 14 residues. CDR3 residues: CSVVEDRVIGEQFF. CDR3 DNA sequence: TGCAGCGTTGTCGAGGACAGGGTGATAGGTGAGCAGTTCTTC.

This chain connects TRBV4-3 to TRBJ2-4, with a possible D match to TRBD1 (5 bases). V was shortened by 0 bases and J by 3 bases, with 9 bases between the two germline ends. This CDR3 region has 15 residues. Germline V gives CDR1 LGHNA, CDR2 YSLEER. The CDR3 spells CASSQEGAGKNIQYF. The CDR3 coding sequence is TGCGCCAGCAGCCAAGAAGGGGCCGGCAAAAACATTCAGTACTTC.

The V call is TRBV10-2, the J call TRBJ2-7; 14 bases are shared with TRBD2. The germline V gene has CDR1 WSHSY and CDR2 SAAADI. V shed 0 bases, J shed 6 bases, and the junction held 7 bases outside the gene matches. The CDR3 is 17 amino acids. The CDR3 region has the DNA TGCGCCAGCAGTGAGTCGGTACCGGGACTAGCGGGAGTCGAGCAGTACTTC. It is translated as CASSESVPGLAGVEQYF.

This clone was found once. The chain has TRBV19 and TRBJ2-7; 8 positions match TRBD2. The CDR3 spans 14 residues. Trimming cost V 5 bases and J 3 bases; bases outside gene matches: 6. The germline V gene encodes CDR1 LNHDA and CDR2 SQIVND (reference sequence). CDR3 nucleotides: TGTGCCAGTAGTTCGGGACTAGGGGACTACGAGCAGTACTTC. This sequence encodes CASSSGLGDYEQYF.

The chain carries TRBV7-8 and TRBJ1-1, with D unresolved. Germline assignment: CDR1 SGHVS and CDR2 FQNEAQ. V gave up 4 bases and J gave up 5 bases, with 14 bases separating them. The CDR3 covers 14 residues. For the CDR3, the DNA is TGTGCCAGCAGCTCGGGCAAGGTGGGAACTGAAGCTTTCTTT. Translated: CASSSGKVGTEAFF.

The J gene is TRBJ1-5, the V gene TRBV19, with D perhaps matching TRBD1 (5 bases). Looked up from germline, CDR1 is LNHDA and CDR2 is SQIVND (reference sequence). This CDR3 has 15 residues. V shed 7 bases and J shed 4 bases, with 17 bases lying between them. This CDR3 reads CASTKEGRGNQPQHF. DNA for the CDR3: TGTGCCAGTACTAAAGAAGGACGGGGGAATCAGCCCCAGCATTTT.

This sequence joins TRBV29-1 and TRBJ1-2; D is possibly TRBD1 (6 bases). The CDR3 extends over 16 amino acids. CDR1 is SQVTM and CDR2 is ANQGSEA in the germline V gene. Trimming pared 3 bases from V and 5 bases from J, leaving 22 bases between. CDR3 sequence (DNA): TGCAGCGTTGACAGTCCGACAGGCCCTTTGGCATATGGCTACACCTTC. This gives the protein CSVDSPTGPLAYGYTF.

The chain combines TRBV18 with TRBJ2-5; 9 bases match TRBD1. Germline loops: CDR1 KGHSH, CDR2 LQKENI. The CDR3 spans 15 residues. V trimming: 2 bases; J trimming: 5 bases; junction bases outside the gene matches: 6. The CDR3 nucleotides are TGTGCCAGCTCACCAACAGGGGGCGCGTGGGAGACCCAGTACTTC. It is translated as CASSPTGGAWETQYF. Together with reference TRBV18 and TRBJ2-5, the CDR3 gives the full variable domain: NAGVMQNPRHLVRRRGQEARLRCSPMKGHSHVYWYRQLPEEGLKFMVYLQKENIIDESGMPKERFSAEFPKEGPSILRIQQVVRGDSAAYFCASSPTGGAWETQYFGPGTRLLVL.

The V gene is TRBV10-3, the J gene TRBJ1-2; 7 nucleotides match TRBD1. This CDR3 contains 13 residues. From germline, CDR1 is ENHRY and CDR2 SYGVKD. J gave up 8 bases and V 2 bases, and 5 bases lay outside the gene matches. The CDR3: CAISEDRVGGYTF. DNA for the CDR3: TGTGCCATCAGTGAGGACAGGGTGGGAGGCTACACCTTC.